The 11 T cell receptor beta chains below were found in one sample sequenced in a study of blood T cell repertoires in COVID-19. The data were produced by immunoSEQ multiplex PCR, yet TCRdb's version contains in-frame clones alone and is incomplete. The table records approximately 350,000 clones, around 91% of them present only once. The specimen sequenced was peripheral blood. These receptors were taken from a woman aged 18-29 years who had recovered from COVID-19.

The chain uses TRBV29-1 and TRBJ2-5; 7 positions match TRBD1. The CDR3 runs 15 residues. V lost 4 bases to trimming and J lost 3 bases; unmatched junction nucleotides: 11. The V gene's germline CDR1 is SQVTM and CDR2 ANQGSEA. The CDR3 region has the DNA TGCAGCGTTGGGGGCAGCAGGGACAGTGAAGAGACCCAGTACTTC. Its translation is CSVGGSRDSEETQYF.

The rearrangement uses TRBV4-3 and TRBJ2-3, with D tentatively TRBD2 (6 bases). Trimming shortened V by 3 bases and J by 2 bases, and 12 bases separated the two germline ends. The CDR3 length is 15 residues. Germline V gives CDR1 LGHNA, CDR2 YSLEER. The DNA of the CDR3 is TGCGCCAGCAGCCAGGACTACCTATCCACAGATACGCAGTATTTT. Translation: CASSQDYLSTDTQYF.

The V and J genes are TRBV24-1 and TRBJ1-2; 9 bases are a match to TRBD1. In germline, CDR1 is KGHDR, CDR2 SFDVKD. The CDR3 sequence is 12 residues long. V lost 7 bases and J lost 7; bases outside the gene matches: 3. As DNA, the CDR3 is TGTGCCACCAGCCAGGACAGGGGTGGCTACACCTTC. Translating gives CATSQDRGGYTF.

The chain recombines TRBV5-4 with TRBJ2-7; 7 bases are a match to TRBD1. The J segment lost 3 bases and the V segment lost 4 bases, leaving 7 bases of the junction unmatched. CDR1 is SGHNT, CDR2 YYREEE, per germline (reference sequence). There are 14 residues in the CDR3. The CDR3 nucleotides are TGTGCCAGCAGCGTTACAGGGGAAAGCTACGAGCAGTACGTC. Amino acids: CASSVTGESYEQYV.

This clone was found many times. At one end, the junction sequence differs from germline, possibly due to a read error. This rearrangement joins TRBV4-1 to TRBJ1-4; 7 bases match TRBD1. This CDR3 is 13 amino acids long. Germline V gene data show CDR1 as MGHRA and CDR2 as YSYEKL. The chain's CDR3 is CASSQDWGRDRLF. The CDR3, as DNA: TGCGCCAGCAGCCAAGATTGGGGCCGGGACAGACTTTTT.

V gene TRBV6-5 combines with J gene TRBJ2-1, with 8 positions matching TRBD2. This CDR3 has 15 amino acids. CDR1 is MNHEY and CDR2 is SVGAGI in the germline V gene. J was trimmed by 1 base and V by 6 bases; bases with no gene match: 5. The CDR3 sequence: CASSPGRGSYNEQFF. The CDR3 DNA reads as TGTGCCAGCAGCCCCGGGAGGGGGTCCTACAATGAGCAGTTCTTC.

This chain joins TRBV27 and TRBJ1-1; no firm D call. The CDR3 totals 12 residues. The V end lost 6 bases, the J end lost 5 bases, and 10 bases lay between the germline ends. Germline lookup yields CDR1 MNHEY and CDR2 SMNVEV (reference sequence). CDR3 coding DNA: TGTGCCAGCAGGGGCTTTACGACTGAAGCTTTCTTT. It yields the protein CASRGFTTEAFF.

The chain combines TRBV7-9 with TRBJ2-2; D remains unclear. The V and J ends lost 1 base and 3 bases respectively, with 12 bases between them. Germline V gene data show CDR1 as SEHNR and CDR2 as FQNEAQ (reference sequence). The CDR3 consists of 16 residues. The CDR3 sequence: CASSLGPTRDTGELFF. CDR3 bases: TGTGCCAGCAGCTTAGGACCCACCCGGGACACCGGGGAGCTGTTTTTT. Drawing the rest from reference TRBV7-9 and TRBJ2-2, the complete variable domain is DTGVSQNPRHKITKRGQNVTFRCDPISEHNRLYWYRQTLGQGPEFLTYFQNEAQLEKSRLLSDRFSAERPKGSFSTLEIQRTEQGDSAMYLCASSLGPTRDTGELFFGEGSRLTVL.

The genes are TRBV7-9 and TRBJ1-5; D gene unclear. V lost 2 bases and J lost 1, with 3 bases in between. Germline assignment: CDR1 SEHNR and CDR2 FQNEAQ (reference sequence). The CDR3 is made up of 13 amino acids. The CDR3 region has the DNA TGTGCCAGCAGCTTACTAAGCAATCAGCCCCAGCATTTT. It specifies CASSLLSNQPQHF.

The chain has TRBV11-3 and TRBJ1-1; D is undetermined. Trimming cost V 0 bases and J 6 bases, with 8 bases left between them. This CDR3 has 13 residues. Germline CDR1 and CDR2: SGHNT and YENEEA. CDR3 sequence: CASSLERGSEAFF. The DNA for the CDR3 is TGTGCCAGCAGCTTAGAGCGAGGTTCTGAAGCTTTCTTT.

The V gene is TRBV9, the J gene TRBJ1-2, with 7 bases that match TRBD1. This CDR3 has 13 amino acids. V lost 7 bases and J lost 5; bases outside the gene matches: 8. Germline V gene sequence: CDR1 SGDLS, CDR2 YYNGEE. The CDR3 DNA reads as TGTGCCAGCTCTCGGACAGGAAATTATGGCTACACCTTC. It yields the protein CASSRTGNYGYTF.